Sequencing of this T cell receptor (beta chain) was carried out in a study of vaccination effects on CD4 cells after COVID-19. ViraFEST assay sequencing came after antigen-specific CD4+ T cells were expanded with viral peptide pools. Scientists isolated CD4+ T cells after a roughly 10-day culture period ended. None of these healthy vaccinees had been infected with SARS-CoV-2 before vaccination. The V and J ends lost 1 base and 0 bases, in that order; junction bases with no gene match: 7. This CDR3 is 17 amino acids long. In germline, CDR1 is SGHVS, CDR2 FQNEAQ. Profiling relied on immunoSEQ multiplex PCR, and the TCRdb table lists in-frame clones only, not all of them. The table lists 27,000 or so clones, under 75% of them singletons. This clone was counted only a few times. The antigen is not known.

Sequenced here: CD4+ T cells from PBMCs cultured with SARS-CoV-2 spike peptides, sampled before COVID-19 vaccination. V and J are TRBV7-8 and TRBJ2-3; the match to TRBD2 covers 7 bases. The TCR sequence derives from a human donor who received a COVID-19 vaccine. Written as DNA, the CDR3 is TGTGCCAGCAGCTTAGGGGGGGGTATAACTAGCACAGATACGCAGTATTTT. Protein sequence: CASSLGGGITSTDTQYF.